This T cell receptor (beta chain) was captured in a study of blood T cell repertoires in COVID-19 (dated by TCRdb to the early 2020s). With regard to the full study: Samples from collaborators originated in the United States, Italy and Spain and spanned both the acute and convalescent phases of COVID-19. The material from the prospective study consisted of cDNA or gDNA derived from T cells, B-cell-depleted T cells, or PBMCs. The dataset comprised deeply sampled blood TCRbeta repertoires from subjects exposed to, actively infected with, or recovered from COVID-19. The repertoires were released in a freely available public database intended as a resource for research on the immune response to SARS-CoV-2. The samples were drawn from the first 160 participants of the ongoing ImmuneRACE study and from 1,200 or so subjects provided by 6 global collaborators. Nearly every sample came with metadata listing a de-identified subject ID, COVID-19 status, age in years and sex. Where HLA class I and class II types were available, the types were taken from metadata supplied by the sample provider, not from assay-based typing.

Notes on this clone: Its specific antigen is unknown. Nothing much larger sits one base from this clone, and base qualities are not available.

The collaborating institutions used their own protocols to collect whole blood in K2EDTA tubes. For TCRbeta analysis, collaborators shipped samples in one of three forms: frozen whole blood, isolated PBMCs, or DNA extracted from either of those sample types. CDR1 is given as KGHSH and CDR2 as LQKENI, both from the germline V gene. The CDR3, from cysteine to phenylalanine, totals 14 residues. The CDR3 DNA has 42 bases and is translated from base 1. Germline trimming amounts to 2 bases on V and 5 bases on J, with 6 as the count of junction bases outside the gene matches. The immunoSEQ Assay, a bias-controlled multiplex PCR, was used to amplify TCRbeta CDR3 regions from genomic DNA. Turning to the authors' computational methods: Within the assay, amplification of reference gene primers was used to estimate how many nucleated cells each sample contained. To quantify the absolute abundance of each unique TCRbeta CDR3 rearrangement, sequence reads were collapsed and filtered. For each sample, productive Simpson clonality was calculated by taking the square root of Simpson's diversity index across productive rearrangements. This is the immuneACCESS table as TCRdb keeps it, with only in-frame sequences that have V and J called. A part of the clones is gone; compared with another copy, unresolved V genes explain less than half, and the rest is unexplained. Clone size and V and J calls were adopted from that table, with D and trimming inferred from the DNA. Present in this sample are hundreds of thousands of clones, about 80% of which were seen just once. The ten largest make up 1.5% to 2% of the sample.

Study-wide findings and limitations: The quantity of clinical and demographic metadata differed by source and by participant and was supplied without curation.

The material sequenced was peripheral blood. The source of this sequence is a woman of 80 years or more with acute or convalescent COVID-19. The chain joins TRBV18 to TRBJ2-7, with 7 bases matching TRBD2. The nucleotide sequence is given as TGTGCCAGCTCACCATTTGCGGGAGAGGACGAGCAGTACTTC. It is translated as CASSPFAGEDEQYF.